This T cell receptor (beta chain) was identified in a study of shared clonotypes between healthy human individuals. At the level of the study: Aged between 18 and 49, the donors were a couple of women and a few men. The plates for each donor numbered three CD4 naive, three CD4 memory, two CD8 naive and one CD8 memory.

Negatively enriched CD4+ T cells were divided by CD45RA into naive and memory. Here immunoSEQ multiplex PCR was the method, and the copy in TCRdb shows in-frame clones only, minus some. The sample holds more than 2 million clones, about 94% seen once. Sequencing used naive CD4+ T cells sorted from blood. Sample subset: CD45RA+ positively selected. This receptor was identified in a man between 18 and 35 years old in good health.

The CDR3 loop is CASSQAWSDTQYF. The CDR3 bases are TGTGCCAGCAGCCAAGCCTGGTCAGATACGCAGTATTTT. V and J are TRBV7-2 and TRBJ2-3; D gene ambiguous. This CDR3 region has 13 residues. The ends were cut back, 5 bases at V and 4 bases at J, with 10 bases in the middle. Germline V gene data show CDR1 as SGHTA and CDR2 as FQGNSA. The entire variable domain, with the rest obtained from reference TRBV7-2 and TRBJ2-3, is as follows: GAGVSQSPSNKVTEKGKDVELRCDPISGHTALYWYRQSLGQGLEFLIYFQGNSAPDKSGLPSDRFSAERTGGSVSTLTIQRTQQEDSAVYLCASSQAWSDTQYFGPGTRLTVL.